This T cell receptor beta chain was observed in a study of cytomegalovirus exposure and HLA in healthy donors (dated by TCRdb to about 2017). Regarding the research as a whole: According to an earlier analysis of a few hundred of the donors, about 179 million T cells yielded roughly 110 million unique TCR beta sequences and approximately 280 Gb of sequence data. About 300 gigabases of sequencing data and around 88 million unique TCR sequences made up an early release that covered 640 HLA-typed donors. Among the roughly 400 genotyped donors, approximately 77% belonged to the genetic ancestry cluster associated with self-reported Caucasian donors. The study was designed to test whether signatures of past pathogen exposure could be identified by cataloging public T cell receptors. The study profiled the T cell repertoires of some 610 subjects by immunosequencing and related them to cytomegalovirus serostatus. A separate validation cohort of 90 to 150 different subjects was used in addition to the 666-subject first cohort. The study combined high-throughput TCR immunosequencing, statistical association of individual TCRs with disease status, and machine learning to predict cytomegalovirus infection status. In a later analysis, previously published TCR beta repertoires from several hundred donors were re-analyzed and high-resolution HLA genotyping was added so that TCR occurrence patterns could be studied. Rather than drawing on any new phenotypic data, the later analysis identified candidate immune exposures from TCR beta sequences and the way those sequences occurred across donors. An earlier analysis of around 580 of the donors used high-throughput TCR beta sequencing to judge whether each TCR beta V gene segment behaved as functional or pseudogenic. Donor age, sex, ethnicity and CMV serostatus were compiled alongside the repertoire data. A later genetic analysis took genome-wide SNP genotypes for about 55% of the roughly 700 donors and used that subset as a discovery cohort. Every discovery cohort repertoire had been produced on one sequencing platform. Both class I and class II loci were covered by HLA typing, at four-digit resolution. Typing coverage differed by locus: A, B, C, DRB1 and DQB1 were typed in roughly 620-640 donors, DQA1 in 500 to 550, DPA1 in 600 to 610, and DPB1 in 400 to 490. Because of strong linkage in the cohort, roughly five DR-DQ haplotypes were treated as single units for association and clustering. On average, around 200,000 unique TCR beta nucleotide sequences were sequenced per donor among some 420 genotyped donors of the cohort, with around 19% of those sequences being non-productive. Broader findings and caveats from the paper: Some IMGT-functional V segments, including TRBV6-2 and TRBV6-3, could not be distinguished by the 87-base-pair reads and were therefore excluded. Strong co-occurrence of HLA alleles, especially DR and DQ, made assigning TCR associations to individual alleles difficult. In an earlier analysis of several hundred of the donors, most TCR beta V segments were observed in productive rearrangements about 90% or about 30% of the time, broadly matching IMGT annotations. Linkage disequilibrium might explain the correlated functional status among segregating V segments, but an unknown experimental factor could not be ruled out. The earlier analysis of 587 of the donors excluded roughly 16 rarely observed V segments, including chromosome 9 orphons, because counts were too low. It was suggested by the authors that the approach could potentially be generalized to other disease states and immunological phenotypes. Most TCR sequences were observed very rarely across donors, whereas some public TCRs were present in many individuals. A further reported finding was that TCR beta sequences accurately predicted the HLA-A and HLA-B alleles for most subjects in the first cohort. In a later genetic analysis, fewer N-insertions in productive TCRs were reported among donors in an Asian-associated ancestry cluster than the roughly 700-donor mean. Because HLA typing was unavailable for some donors at each locus, only the typed subset was used in association tests. Cytomegalovirus status was reported to be diagnosed by the classifier with high specificity and sensitivity in both the original and validation cohorts. In a later analysis, around 15,000 TCR beta sequences were associated with specific HLA alleles at a false discovery rate of 0.05. Sequencing depth was assumed to be roughly uniform across donors in the presence/absence analyses, though that assumption may not hold. In a later analysis, the rate of TCR association differed among HLA loci, with DRB1 alleles having the most associated TCRs and HLA-C alleles having the fewest. The study gave a list of 150 to 200 TCR beta chains associated with cytomegalovirus. The cohort was sequenced for TCR beta chains only, and without alpha or paired-chain data the features that could be detected were limited. An association between a missense DCLRE1C variant and V-gene and J-gene trimming of TCR beta chains was found in a later genetic analysis and replicated in an independent cohort. Several of the top co-occurrence clusters appeared to be linked to parvovirus B19, influenza, CMV and Epstein-Barr virus, according to a later analysis. Most CMV-associated TCR beta chains appeared to be HLA-restricted in a later analysis, and the HLA associations seemed to be driven largely by CMV exposure. A cluster of highly shared sequence variants was judged likely to represent a technical artifact of the sequencing pipeline. Compared with equally common non-associated chains, HLA-associated TCR beta chains in a later analysis were more clonally expanded and had lower generation probabilities. In vitro tests confirmed that a few of the cytomegalovirus-associated TCR beta chains recognize cytomegalovirus antigens. CMV serostatus was the only immune exposure information available for the cohort.

Worth noting for this clone: Its specific antigen is unknown. Base qualities are not provided; no much larger clone lies one nucleotide away.

The protocol used for the library was the immunoSEQ multiplex PCR assay. For the multiplex PCR, a mixture combining 60 forward primers for TCR Vbeta segments and 13 reverse primers for TCR Jbeta segments was used. The CDR3 region of rearranged TCR beta genes was amplified from genomic DNA by a multiplex PCR assay. The Illumina HiSeq System was used to sequence the amplified TCR beta libraries as 87-base-pair reads. In the original analysis: A later analysis counted tens of millions of unique TCR beta chains across the 550 to 700 repertoires, and around 9.9 million of these chains were shared by at least two donors. Raw reads were error-corrected and collapsed into unique sequences by a nearest-neighbor algorithm in which closely related sequences were merged to remove PCR and sequencing errors. Alignment of CDR3 sequences to IMGT reference sequences was used to assign V, D and J gene segments. Each retained sequence needed at least a six-nucleotide match to both a V gene segment and a J gene segment. Rearrangements were called productive when the CDR3 lacked stop codons and stayed in frame with V and J; all others were non-productive. Following IMGT convention, CDR3 was defined as the stretch from the second conserved V-encoded cysteine up to the conserved J-encoded phenylalanine. The earlier analysis of about 560 of the donors excluded any sequence lacking an unambiguous match to a single V gene segment. In an earlier analysis of almost 600 of the donors, a V segment was called functional when productive rearrangements were above 56.7%, and segregating when the standard deviation between donors exceeded 5%. A statistical classification framework was developed to diagnose cytomegalovirus status using the catalog of TCR beta chain sequences. A later analysis assigned V and J genes by comparing TCR nucleotide sequences with IMGT/GENE-DB human TR gene sequences. Using the TCRdist pipeline, a later analysis assigned CDR3 sequences along with most-parsimonious VDJ recombination scenarios. In a later analysis, each TCR beta chain was defined by its CDR3 amino acid sequence together with its V-gene family, and reads without a unique V-gene family were excluded. As a way to deal with suspected cross-contamination and a sequencing artifact, a later analysis dropped 450 to 600 nucleotide sequences that were highly shared and had low generation probability. In a later analysis, a clonal expansion index for each public chain was calculated from normalized within-repertoire ranks of inferred template counts. In a later analysis, generation probabilities were computed with a VDJ recombination model fitted to out-of-frame rearrangements, and the resulting probabilities were checked against IGoR. Hypergeometric tests were used in a later analysis to score TCR-TCR, TCR-HLA and TCR-CMV co-occurrence, with a repertoire-size bias correction applied to the TCR pairs. False discovery rates were estimated in a later analysis by permuting HLA or CMV assignments 20 times. In a later analysis, co-occurring TCRs were grouped with DBSCAN, and TCRdist sequence similarity was added when clustering was performed within HLA-allele-positive subsets. Repertoires with fewer than 30,000 or more than 120,000 public chains, plus five repertoires with anomalous nucleotide sharing, were excluded from co-occurrence clustering. The table was pulled from immuneACCESS by TCRdb, which kept in-frame rearrangements only. Such tables lose some clones; where checked, under half of the loss comes from unresolved V genes, and the rest has no known cause. V, J and clone size reflect that table, while D and trimming were determined from the DNA. The sample has 150,000 to 200,000 clones on record, around 80% of them singletons. The ten top clones hold about 4.3% of the sample.

Including cysteine and phenylalanine, the CDR3 has 13 amino acids. Left in the record is the CDR3 DNA by itself, 39 bases read in frame from the first base. V loses 1 base, J loses 6 bases, and the germline ends lie 10 bases apart. From a lookup of the germline V gene, CDR1 and CDR2 are SGHDT and YYEEEE. The cohort was made up of 666 healthy bone marrow donors. At the time of sampling, every cohort member was nominally healthy, though immune exposures that went unrecorded were likely present. The donor was CMV seropositive and was included in the group of 250 to 350 seropositive cohort members. A peripheral blood sample was provided by each donor, and peripheral blood mononuclear cells were used for TCR beta sequencing. The Qiagen DNeasy Blood Extraction Kit was used to extract genomic DNA from the blood cell samples.

Recombination joined TRBV5-6 with TRBJ1-2; the D gene is unclear. Sample: PBMCs. The clonotype originates from a woman aged 45-60 years in good health and CMV-seropositive. The encoded CDR3 is CASSLLAGDGYTF. DNA sequence: TGTGCCAGCAGCTTGTTGGCCGGAGATGGCTACACCTTC.